This T cell receptor beta chain emerged from a study of cytomegalovirus exposure and HLA in healthy donors. PCR employed 60 Vbeta and 13 Jbeta primers. Produced via immunoSEQ multiplex PCR; TCRdb's table is partial and in-frame only. The profile shows under 150,000 clones, more than 75% of them singletons. Study-wide results and limits: Most CMV-associated TCR beta chains appeared HLA-restricted in a later analysis.

Concerning this clone itself: Its matching antigen is unknown.

CDR1 SGDLS and CDR2 YYNGEE come from the germline V gene. After removal of 6 bases from V and 4 bases from J, the junction contained 9 bases not matched to a gene. This CDR3 comprises 15 residues. The V gene is TRBV9, the J gene TRBJ2-2; TRBD1 aligns across 7 bases. Sample: PBMCs. This sequence was found in a man between 18 and 29 years old in good health and CMV-seronegative. DNA for the CDR3: TGTGCCAGCAACCGGGACAGAGCGGTCACCGGGGAGCTGTTTTTT. It is translated as CASNRDRAVTGELFF. The full variable domain, rest sourced from reference TRBV9 and TRBJ2-2, is DSGVTQTPKHLITATGQRVTLRCSPRSGDLSVYWYQQSLDQGLQFLIQYYNGEERAKGNILERFSAQQFPDLHSELNLSSLELGDSALYFCASNRDRAVTGELFFGEGSRLTVL.